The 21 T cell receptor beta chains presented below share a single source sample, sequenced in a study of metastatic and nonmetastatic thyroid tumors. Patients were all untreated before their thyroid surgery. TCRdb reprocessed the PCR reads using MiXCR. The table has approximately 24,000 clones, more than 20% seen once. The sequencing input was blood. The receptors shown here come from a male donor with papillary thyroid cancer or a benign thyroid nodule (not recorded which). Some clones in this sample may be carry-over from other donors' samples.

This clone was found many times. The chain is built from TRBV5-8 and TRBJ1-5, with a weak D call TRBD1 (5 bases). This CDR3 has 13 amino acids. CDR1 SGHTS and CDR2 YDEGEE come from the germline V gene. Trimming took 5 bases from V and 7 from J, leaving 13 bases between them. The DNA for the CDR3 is TGTGCCAGCAGTCCCGGGCGGGGCCAGCCCCAGCATTTT. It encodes CASSPGRGQPQHF.

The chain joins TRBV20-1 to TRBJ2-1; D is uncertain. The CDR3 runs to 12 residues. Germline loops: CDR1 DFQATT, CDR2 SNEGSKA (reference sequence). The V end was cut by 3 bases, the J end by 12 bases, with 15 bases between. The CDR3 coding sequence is TGCAGTGCTAGGAAGGAGTTGTTTGGGCAGTTCTTC. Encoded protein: CSARKELFGQFF.

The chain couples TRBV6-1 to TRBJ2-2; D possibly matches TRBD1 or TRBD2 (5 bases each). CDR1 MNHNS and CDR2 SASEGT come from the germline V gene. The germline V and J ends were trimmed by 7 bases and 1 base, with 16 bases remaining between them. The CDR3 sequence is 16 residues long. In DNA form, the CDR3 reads TGTGCCAGCATTTTCGACGGGACGGAGAACACCGGGGAGCTGTTTTTT. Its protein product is CASIFDGTENTGELFF.

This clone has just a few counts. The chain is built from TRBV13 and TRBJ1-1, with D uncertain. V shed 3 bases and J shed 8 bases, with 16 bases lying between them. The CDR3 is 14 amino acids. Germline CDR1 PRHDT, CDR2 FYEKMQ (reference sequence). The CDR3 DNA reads TGTGCCAGCAGCTTTGGCAGCCGGGCAGACGAAGCTTTCTTT. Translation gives CASSFGSRADEAFF.

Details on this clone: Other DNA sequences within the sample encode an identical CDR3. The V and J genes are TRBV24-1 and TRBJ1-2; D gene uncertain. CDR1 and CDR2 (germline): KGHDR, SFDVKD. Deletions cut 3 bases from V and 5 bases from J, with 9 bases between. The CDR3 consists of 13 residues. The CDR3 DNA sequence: TGTGCCACCAGTGATCCGCGGTTTTATGGCTACACCTTC. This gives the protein CATSDPRFYGYTF.

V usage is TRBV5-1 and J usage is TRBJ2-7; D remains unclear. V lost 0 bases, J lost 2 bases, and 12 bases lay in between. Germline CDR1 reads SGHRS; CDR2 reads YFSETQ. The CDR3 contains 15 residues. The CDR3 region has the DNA TGCGCCAGCAGCTTGGAGGTGACGCCGGCCTACGAGCAGTACTTC. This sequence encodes CASSLEVTPAYEQYF.

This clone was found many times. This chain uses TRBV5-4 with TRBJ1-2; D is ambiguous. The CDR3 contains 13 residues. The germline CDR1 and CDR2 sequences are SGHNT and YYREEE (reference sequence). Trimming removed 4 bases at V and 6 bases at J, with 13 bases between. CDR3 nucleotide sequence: TGTGCCAGCAGCCCCCTGACCCGGGATGGCTACACCTTC. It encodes CASSPLTRDGYTF.

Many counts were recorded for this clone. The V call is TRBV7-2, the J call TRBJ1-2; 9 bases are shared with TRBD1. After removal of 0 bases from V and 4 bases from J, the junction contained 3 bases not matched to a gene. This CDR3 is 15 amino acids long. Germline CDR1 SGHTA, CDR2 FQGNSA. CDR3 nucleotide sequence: TGTGCCAGCAGCTTAGCACAGGGGGCAGGCTATGGCTACACCTTC. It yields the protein CASSLAQGAGYGYTF.

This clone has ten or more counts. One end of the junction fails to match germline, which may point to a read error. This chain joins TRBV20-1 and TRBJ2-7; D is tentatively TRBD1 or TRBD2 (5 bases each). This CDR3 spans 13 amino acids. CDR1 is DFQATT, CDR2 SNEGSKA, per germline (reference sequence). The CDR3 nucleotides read TGCAGTGCCCCCGGGACGGTGAACTACGAGCAGCACTTC. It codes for CSAPGTVNYEQHF.

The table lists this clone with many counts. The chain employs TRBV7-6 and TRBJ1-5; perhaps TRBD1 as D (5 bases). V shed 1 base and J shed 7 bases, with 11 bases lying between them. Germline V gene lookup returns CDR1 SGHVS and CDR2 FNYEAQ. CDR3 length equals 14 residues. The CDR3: CASSLGRERQPQHF. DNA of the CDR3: TGTGCCAGCAGCTTAGGCAGGGAACGCCAGCCCCAGCATTTT. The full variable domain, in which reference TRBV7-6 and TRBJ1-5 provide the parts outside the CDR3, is GAGVSQSPRYKVTKRGQDVALRCDPISGHVSLYWYRQALGQGPEFLTYFNYEAQQDKSGLPNDRFSAERPEGSISTLTIQRTEQRDSAMYRCASSLGRERQPQHFGDGTRLSIL.

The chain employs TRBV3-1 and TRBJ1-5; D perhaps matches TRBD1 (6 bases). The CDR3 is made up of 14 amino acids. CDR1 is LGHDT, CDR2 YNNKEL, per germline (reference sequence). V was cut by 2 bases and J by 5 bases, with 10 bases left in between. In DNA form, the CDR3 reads TGTGCCAGCAGCCAAAAACACAGGGATCAGCCCCAGCATTTT. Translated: CASSQKHRDQPQHF.

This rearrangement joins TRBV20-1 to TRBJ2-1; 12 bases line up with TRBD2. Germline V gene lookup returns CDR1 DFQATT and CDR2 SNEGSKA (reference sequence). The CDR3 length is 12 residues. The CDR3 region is CSGTSGYNEQFF. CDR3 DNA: TGCTCCGGGACTAGCGGGTACAATGAGCAGTTCTTC.

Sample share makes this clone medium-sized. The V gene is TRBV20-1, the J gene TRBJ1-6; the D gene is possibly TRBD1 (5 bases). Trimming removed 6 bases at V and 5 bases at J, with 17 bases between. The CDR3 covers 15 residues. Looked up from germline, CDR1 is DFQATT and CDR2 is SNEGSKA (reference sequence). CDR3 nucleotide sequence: TGCAGTGCGAGCTACCAGGGCTACAATAATTCACCCCTCCACTTT. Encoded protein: CSASYQGYNNSPLHF.

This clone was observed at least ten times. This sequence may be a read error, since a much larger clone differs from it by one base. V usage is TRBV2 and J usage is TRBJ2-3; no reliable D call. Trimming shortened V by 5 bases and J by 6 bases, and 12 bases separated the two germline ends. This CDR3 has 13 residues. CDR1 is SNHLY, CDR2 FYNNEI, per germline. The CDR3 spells CASSSQGVDTQYF. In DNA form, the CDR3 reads TGTGCCAGCAGTTCCCAAGGTGTGGATACGCAGTATTTT.

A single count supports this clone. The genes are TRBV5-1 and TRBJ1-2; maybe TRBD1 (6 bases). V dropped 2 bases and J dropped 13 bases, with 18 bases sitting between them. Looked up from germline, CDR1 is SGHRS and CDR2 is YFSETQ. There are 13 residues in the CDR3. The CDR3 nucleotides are TGCGCCAGCAGCTTACAGGGAGCACGGGCGGCCACCTTC. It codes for CASSLQGARAATF.

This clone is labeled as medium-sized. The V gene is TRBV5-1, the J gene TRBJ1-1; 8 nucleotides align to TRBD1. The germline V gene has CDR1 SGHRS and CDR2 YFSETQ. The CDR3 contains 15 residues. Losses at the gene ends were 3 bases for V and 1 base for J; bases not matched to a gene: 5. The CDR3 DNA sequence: TGCGCCAGCAGCTCACAGGGGGGAGGGAACACTGAAGCTTTCTTT. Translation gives CASSSQGGGNTEAFF.

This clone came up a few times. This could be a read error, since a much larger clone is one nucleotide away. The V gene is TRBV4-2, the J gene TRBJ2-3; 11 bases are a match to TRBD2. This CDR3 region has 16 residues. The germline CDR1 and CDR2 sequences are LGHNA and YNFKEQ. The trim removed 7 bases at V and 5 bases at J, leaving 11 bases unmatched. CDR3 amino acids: CASTLPGLAVGDTQYF. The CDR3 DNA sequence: TGTGCCAGCACCCTCCCGGGACTAGCGGTAGGAGATACGCAGTATTTT.

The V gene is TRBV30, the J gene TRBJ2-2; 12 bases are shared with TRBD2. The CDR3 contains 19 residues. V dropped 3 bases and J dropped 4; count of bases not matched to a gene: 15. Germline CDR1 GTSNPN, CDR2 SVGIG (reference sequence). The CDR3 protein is CAWRPALRLAGVVTGELFF. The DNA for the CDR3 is TGTGCCTGGAGACCAGCGCTTCGACTAGCGGGAGTTGTCACCGGGGAGCTGTTTTTT.

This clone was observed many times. The CDR3 DNA reads TGTGCCAGCACCGGAGGACAGGGGAGTGAAAAACTGTTTTTT. Encoded protein: CASTGGQGSEKLFF. The J gene is TRBJ1-4, the V gene TRBV6-1; 9 nucleotides match TRBD1. Trimming removed 7 bases from V and 7 bases from J; junction bases left unmatched: 7. The CDR3 is 14 residues long. Germline V CDR1 and CDR2: MNHNS, SASEGT.

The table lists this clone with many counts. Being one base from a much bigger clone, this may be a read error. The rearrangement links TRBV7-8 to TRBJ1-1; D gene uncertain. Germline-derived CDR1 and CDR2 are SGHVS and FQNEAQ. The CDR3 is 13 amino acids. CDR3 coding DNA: TGTGCCAGCAGCCCCCACACGAACATTGAAGCTTTCTTT. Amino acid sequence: CASSPHTNIEAFF.

The CDR3, as DNA: TGTGCCAGCGGTAGCGGGTTTTTCTCCGGGGCCAACGTCCTGACTTTC. It yields the protein CASGSGFFSGANVLTF. The V and J genes are TRBV5-8 and TRBJ2-6; 7 positions match TRBD2. This CDR3 region has 16 residues. Germline CDR1 SGHTS, CDR2 YDEGEE. V dropped 7 bases and J dropped 4; count of bases not matched to a gene: 11.